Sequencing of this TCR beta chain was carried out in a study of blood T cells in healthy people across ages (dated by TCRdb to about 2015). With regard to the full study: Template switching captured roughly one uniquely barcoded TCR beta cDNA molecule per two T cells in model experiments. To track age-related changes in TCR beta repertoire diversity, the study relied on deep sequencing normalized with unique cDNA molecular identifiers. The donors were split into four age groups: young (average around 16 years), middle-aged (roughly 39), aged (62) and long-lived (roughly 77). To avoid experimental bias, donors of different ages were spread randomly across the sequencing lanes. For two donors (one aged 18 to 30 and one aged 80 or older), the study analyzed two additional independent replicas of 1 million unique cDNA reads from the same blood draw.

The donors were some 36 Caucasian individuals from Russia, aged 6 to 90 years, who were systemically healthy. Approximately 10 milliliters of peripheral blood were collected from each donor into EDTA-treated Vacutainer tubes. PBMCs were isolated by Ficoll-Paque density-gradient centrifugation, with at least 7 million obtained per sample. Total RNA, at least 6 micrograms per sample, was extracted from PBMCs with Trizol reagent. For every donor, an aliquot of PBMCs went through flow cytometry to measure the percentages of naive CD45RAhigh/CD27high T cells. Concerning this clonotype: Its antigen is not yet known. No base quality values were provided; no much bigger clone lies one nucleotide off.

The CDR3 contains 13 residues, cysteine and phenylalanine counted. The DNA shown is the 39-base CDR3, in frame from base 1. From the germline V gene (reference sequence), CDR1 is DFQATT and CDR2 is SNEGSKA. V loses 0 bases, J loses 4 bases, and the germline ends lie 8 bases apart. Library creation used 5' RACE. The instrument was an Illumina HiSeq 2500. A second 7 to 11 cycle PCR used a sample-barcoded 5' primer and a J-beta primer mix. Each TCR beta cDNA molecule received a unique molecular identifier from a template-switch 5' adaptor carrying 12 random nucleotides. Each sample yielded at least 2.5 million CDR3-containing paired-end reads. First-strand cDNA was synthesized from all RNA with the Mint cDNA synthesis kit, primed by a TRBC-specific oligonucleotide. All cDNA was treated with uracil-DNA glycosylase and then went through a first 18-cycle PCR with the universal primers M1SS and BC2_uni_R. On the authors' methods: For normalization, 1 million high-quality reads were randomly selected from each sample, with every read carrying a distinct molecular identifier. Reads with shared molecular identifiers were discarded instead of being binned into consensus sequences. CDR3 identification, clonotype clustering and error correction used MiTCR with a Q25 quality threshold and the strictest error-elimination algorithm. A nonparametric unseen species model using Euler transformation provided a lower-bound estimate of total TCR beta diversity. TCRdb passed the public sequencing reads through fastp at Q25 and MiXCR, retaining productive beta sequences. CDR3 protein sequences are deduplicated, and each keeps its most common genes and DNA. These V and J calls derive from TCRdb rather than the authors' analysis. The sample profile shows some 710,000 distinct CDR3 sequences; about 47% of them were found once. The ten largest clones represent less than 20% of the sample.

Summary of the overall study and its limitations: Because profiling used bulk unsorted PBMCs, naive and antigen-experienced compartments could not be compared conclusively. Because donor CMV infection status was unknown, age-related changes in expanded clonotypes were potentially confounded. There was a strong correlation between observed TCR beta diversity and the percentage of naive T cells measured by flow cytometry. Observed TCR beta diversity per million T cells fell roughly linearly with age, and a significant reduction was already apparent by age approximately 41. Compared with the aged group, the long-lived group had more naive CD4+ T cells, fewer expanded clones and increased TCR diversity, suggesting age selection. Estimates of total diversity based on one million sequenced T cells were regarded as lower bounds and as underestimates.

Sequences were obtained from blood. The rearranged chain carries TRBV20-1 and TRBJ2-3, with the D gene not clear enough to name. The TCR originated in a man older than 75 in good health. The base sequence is TGCAGTGCTAGAGATCCCCTCGCAGATACGCAGTATTTT. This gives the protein CSARDPLADTQYF.